One sample yielded the 5 T cell receptor beta chains listed below, sequenced in a study of cytotoxic CD8 clonotypes in ibrutinib-treated CLL. Method: immunoSEQ multiplex PCR; TCRdb's copy keeps in-frame clones and lacks some. The sample yields almost 250,000 clones, 70% seen once. Material: PBMCs, obtained after 24 months of ibrutinib treatment. The receptors were sampled from a human donor with chronic lymphocytic leukemia.

The CDR3 loop is CASSQDSESEQFF. CDR3 bases: TGCGCCAGCAGCCAAGATTCGGAGAGTGAGCAGTTCTTC. The rearrangement joins TRBV4-3 to TRBJ2-1; the D is unclear. Per germline, CDR1 LGHNA and CDR2 YSLEER. This CDR3 has 13 amino acids. V was pared by 0 bases and J by 9 bases, with 9 bases between.

This rearrangement joins TRBV28 to TRBJ2-7; D uncertain. The CDR3 runs to 14 residues. The V end lost 5 bases, the J end lost 6 bases, and 17 bases lay between the germline ends. Germline loops: CDR1 MDHEN, CDR2 SYDVKM. CDR3 DNA sequence: TGTGCCAGCAGTCCACCCCAGGAGTCACCCGAGCAGTACTTC. The encoded protein is CASSPPQESPEQYF. Complete variable domain (other parts from reference TRBV28 and TRBJ2-7): DVKVTQSSRYLVKRTGEKVFLECVQDMDHENMFWYRQDPGLGLRLIYFSYDVKMKEKGDIPEGYSVSREKKERFSLILESASTNQTSMYLCASSPPQESPEQYFGPGTRLTVT.

This clone was counted a few times. Written as DNA, the CDR3 is TGTGCCAGCAGCGCGATACAGGGGGATCACTATGGCTACACCTTC. Translating gives CASSAIQGDHYGYTF. The chain combines TRBV9 with TRBJ1-2; 8 nucleotides align to TRBD1. The V gene end was trimmed by 3 bases and the J gene end by 3 bases; junction bases not matched to a gene: 7. The CDR3 sequence is 15 residues long. Looked up from germline, CDR1 is SGDLS and CDR2 is YYNGEE.

This clone was detected only a few times. The chain recombines TRBV7-9 with TRBJ2-7, with 11 bases that match TRBD1. Germline CDR1 SEHNR, CDR2 FQNEAQ (reference sequence). J gave up 3 bases and V 1 base, and 5 bases lay outside the gene matches. CDR3 length equals 16 residues. The CDR3 bases are TGTGCCAGCAGCTTAGGCCCCGGGACAGGGGGCTACGAGCAGTACTTC. Encoded protein: CASSLGPGTGGYEQYF.

The chain has TRBV4-2 and TRBJ2-3; tentatively, D is TRBD2 (5 bases). The CDR3 extends over 16 amino acids. Trimming cost V 4 bases and J 4 bases, with 18 bases left between them. The germline V gene has CDR1 LGHNA and CDR2 YNFKEQ. The CDR3 DNA is TGTGCCAGCAGCCGCACGGAGGCGGGTGGGGCAGATACGCAGTATTTT. Translated, it gives CASSRTEAGGADTQYF.